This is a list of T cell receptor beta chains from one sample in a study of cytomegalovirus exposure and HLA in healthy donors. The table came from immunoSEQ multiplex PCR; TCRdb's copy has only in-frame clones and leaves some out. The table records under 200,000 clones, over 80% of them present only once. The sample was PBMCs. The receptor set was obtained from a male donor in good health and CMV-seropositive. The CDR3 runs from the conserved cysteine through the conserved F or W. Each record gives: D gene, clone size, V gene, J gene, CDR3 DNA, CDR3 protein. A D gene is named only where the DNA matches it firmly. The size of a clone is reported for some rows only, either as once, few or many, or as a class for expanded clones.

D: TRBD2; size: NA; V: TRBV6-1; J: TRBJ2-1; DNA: TGTGCCAGCAGTGATCATAGCGGGAGTTCCTACAATGAGCAGTTCTTC; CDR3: CASSDHSGSSYNEQFF
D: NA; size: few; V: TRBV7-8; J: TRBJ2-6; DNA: TGTGCCAGCAGCCCCCAGCGGGCTGGGGCCAACGTCCTGACTTTC; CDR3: CASSPQRAGANVLTF
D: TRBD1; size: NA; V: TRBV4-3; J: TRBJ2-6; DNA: TGCGCCAGCAGCCAGGAAGACAGGGTTGGGGCCAACGTCCTGACTTTC; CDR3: CASSQEDRVGANVLTF
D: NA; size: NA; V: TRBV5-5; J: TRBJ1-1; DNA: TGTGCCAGCAGCTTGTACGGAAGCGGGACTGAAGCTTTCTTT; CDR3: CASSLYGSGTEAFF
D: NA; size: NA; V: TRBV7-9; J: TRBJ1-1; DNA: TGTGCCAGCACTCAGACAGTAATGAACACTGAAGCTTTCTTT; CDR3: CASTQTVMNTEAFF
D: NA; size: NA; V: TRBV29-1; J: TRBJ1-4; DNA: TGCAGCGTCGCGGACTACAGTAAGGAAAAACTGTTTTTT; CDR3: CSVADYSKEKLFF
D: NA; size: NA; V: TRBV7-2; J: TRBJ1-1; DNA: TGTGCCAGCAGCTTAGTAAGGGGCGCCTCCACTGAAGCTTTCTTT; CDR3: CASSLVRGASTEAFF
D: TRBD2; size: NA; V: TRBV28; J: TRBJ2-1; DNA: TGTGCCAGCAGTCCCCGGACTAGCTACAATGAGCAGTTCTTC; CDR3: CASSPRTSYNEQFF
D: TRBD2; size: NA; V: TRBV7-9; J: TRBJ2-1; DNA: TGTGCCAGCAGCCACAGCGGGAGGGCCTCGTATGGGGAGCAGTTCTTC; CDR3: CASSHSGRASYGEQFF
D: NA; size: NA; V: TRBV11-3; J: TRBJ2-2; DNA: TGTGCCAGCAGCACTAATCCTGCGAACACCGGGGAGCTGTTTTTT; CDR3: CASSTNPANTGELFF
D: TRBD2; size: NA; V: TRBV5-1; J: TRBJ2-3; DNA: TGCGCCAGCAACCCGTTAGCGGGAGGGATCCCAGATACGCAGTATTTT; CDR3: CASNPLAGGIPDTQYF
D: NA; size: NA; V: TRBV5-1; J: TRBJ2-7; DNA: TGCGCCAGCAGCATGACGGCTAGCTCCTACGAGCAGTACTTC; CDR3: CASSMTASSYEQYF
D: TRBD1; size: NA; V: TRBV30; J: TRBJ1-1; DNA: TGTGCCTGGAGTTCGCCAGGGGGCCTCACTGAAGCTTTCTTT; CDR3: CAWSSPGGLTEAFF
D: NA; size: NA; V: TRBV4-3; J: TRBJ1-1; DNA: TGCGCCAGCAGCCAAGATTCAACAGGGAAGACTGAAGCTTTCTTT; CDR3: CASSQDSTGKTEAFF